This T cell receptor (beta chain) was recorded in a study of T cells in Graves' hyperthyroidism and ophthalmopathy. Researchers took RNA transcripts and amplified the TCR beta CDR3 regions from them. An initial round of RT-PCR targeting the TCR CDR3 relied on the HTBI primer set. TCRdb reanalysed the multiplex PCR reads using MiXCR and keeps one entry per CDR3 protein. The data contain a few hundred thousand distinct CDR3 sequences, 40% to 55% of them singletons. For the diagnoses, clinical symptoms, serum thyroxine and TRAb, thyroid ultrasound and orbital computed tomography were used. Study conclusions and caveats: In blood, most of the thyroid clonotypes expanded above 0.001 were also present.

The CDR3 spans 13 residues. V lost 10 bases to trimming and J lost 8 bases, with 20 bases between them. Germline-derived CDR1 and CDR2 are ENHRY and SYGVKD. Concerning this clonotype: The antigen remains undetermined. Since the CDR3 does not end with the conserved phenylalanine or tryptophan, this likely comes from a read error.

The sequence derives from an adult woman with Graves' disease, either hyperthyroidism or ophthalmopathy (not recorded which). V usage is TRBV10-3 and J usage is TRBJ1-2; no reliable D call. The sample was peripheral blood or thyroid tissue (not recorded which). In DNA, the CDR3 is TGTGCCAGCAGCAAAACTATCAGTGGCGGCTACACCTCC. It is translated as CASSKTISGGYTS.